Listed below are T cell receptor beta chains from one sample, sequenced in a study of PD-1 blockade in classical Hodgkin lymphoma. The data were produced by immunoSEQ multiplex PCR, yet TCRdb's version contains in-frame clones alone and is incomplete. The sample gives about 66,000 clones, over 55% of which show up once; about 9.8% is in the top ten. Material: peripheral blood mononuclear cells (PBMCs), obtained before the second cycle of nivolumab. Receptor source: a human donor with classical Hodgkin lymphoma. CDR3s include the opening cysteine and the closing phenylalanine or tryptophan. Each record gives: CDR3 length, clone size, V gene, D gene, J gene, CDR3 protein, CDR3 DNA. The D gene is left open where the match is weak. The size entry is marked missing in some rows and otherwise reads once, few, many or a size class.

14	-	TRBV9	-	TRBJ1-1	CASSVGDGNTEAFF	TGTGCCAGCAGCGTAGGAGACGGTAACACTGAAGCTTTCTTT
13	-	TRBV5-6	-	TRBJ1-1	CASSLVRSTEAFF	TGTGCCAGCAGCTTGGTGAGGAGCACTGAAGCTTTCTTT
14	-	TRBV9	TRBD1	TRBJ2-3	CASSYTGEYDTQYF	TGTGCCAGCAGCTATACAGGGGAATATGATACGCAGTATTTT
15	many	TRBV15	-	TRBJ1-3	CATSRDKGVGNTIYF	TGTGCCACCAGCAGAGATAAGGGTGTCGGAAACACCATATATTTT
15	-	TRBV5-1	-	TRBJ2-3	CASSSAPPRTDTQYF	TGCGCCAGCAGCTCGGCTCCCCCGCGCACAGATACGCAGTATTTT
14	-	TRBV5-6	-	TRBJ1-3	CASSFANSGNTIYF	TGTGCCAGCAGCTTCGCTAACTCTGGAAACACCATATATTTT
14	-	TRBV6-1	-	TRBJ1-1	CASSLYGGNTEAFF	TGTGCCAGCAGCCTCTATGGCGGCAACACTGAAGCTTTCTTT
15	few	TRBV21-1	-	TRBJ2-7	CASSGPGQGAGREYF	TGTGCCAGCAGCGGTCCGGGACAGGGGGCGGGAAGGGAGTACTTC
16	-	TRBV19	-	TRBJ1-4	CASSSNYGTPNEKLFF	TGTGCCAGTAGTTCGAATTACGGGACGCCCAATGAAAAACTGTTTTTT
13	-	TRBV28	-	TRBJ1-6	CASSSDARVALNF	TGTGCCAGCAGTTCCGACGCGAGGGTGGCTCTAAACTTT
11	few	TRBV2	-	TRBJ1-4	CASSAYEKLFF	TGTGCCAGCAGCGCTTATGAAAAACTGTTTTTT
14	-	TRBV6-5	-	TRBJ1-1	CAIKGDTVNTEAFF	TGTGCCATCAAAGGGGACACTGTTAACACTGAAGCTTTCTTT
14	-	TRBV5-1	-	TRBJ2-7	CASSSEGLSYEQYF	TGCGCCAGCAGCTCCGAGGGGCTTTCCTACGAGCAGTACTTC
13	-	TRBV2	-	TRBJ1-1	CASTPGDNTEAFF	TGTGCCAGCACCCCCGGGGATAACACTGAAGCTTTCTTT
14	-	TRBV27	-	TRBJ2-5	CASSLRDERETQYF	TGTGCCAGCAGCCTCCGGGACGAACGCGAGACCCAGTACTTC
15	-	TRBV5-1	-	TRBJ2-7	CASRSMTVTGVEQYF	TGCGCCAGCAGATCAATGACGGTCACAGGAGTCGAGCAGTACTTC
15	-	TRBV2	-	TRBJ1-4	CASSFAGTTNEKLFF	TGTGCCAGCAGCTTTGCCGGGACCACTAATGAAAAACTGTTTTTT
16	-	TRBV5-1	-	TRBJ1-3	CASSFSDIRSGNTIYF	TGCGCCAGCAGCTTCTCGGACATCCGCTCTGGAAACACCATATATTTT
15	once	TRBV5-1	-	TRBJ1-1	CASSLTQIMNTEAFF	TGCGCCAGCAGCTTGACCCAAATTATGAACACTGAAGCCTTCTTT
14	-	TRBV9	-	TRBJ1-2	CASSVVGTSYGYTF	TGTGCCAGCAGCGTAGTGGGGACAAGTTATGGCTACACCTTC
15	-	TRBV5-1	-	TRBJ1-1	CASSLAAGGNTEAFF	TGCGCCAGCAGCTTGGCGGCCGGGGGAAACACTGAAGCTTTCTTT
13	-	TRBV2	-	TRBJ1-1	CATRPRAQTEAFF	TGTGCCACCCGCCCACGGGCCCAAACTGAAGCTTTCTTT
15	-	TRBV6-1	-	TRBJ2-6	CASSNPFSGANVLTF	TGTGCCAGCAGCAATCCTTTCTCTGGGGCCAACGTCCTGACTTTC
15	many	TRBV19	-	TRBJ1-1	CASSIAASGNTEAFF	TGTGCCAGTAGTATAGCAGCGAGCGGGAACACTGAAGCTTTCTTT
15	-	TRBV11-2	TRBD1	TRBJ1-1	CASSITYRGHTEAFF	TGTGCCAGCAGCATCACATACAGGGGGCACACTGAAGCTTTCTTT
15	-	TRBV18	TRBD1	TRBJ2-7	CASSPGQGAVNEQYF	TGTGCCAGCTCACCGGGACAGGGGGCTGTGAACGAGCAGTACTTC
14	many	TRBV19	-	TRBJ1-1	CASSIMRGVTEAFF	TGTGCCAGTAGTATTATGCGAGGGGTCACTGAAGCTTTCTTT
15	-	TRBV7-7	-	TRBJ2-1	CASSNGLAAANEQFF	TGTGCCAGCAGCAACGGGCTAGCAGCTGCCAATGAGCAGTTCTTC
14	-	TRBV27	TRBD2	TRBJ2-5	CASRLLADQETQYF	TGTGCCAGCAGACTACTAGCGGACCAAGAGACCCAGTACTTC
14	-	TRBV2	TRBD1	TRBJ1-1	CASSEGRGITEAFF	TGTGCCAGCAGTGAGGGCAGGGGGATCACTGAAGCTTTCTTT
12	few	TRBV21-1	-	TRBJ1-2	CARRTGGIGYTF	TGTGCCCGAAGGACAGGGGGCATTGGCTACACCTTC
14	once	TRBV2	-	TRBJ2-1	CASSGTRAYNEQFF	TGTGCCAGCAGTGGGACCAGGGCCTACAATGAGCAGTTCTTC
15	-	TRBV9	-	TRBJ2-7	CASSVGGTSSYEQYF	TGTGCCAGCAGCGTAGGCGGGACGAGCTCCTACGAGCAGTACTTC
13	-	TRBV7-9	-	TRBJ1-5	CASSLSPDQPQHF	TGTGCCAGCAGCTTAAGCCCCGACCAGCCCCAGCATTTT
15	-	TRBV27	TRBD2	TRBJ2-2	CASSFLAENTGELFF	TGTGCCAGCAGTTTTCTAGCGGAGAACACCGGGGAGCTGTTTTTT
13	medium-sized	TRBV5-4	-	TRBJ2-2	CASSLAGNRELFF	TGTGCCAGCAGCTTGGCGGGGAATAGGGAGCTGTTTTTT
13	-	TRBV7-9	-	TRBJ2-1	CASSRTGSGWQFF	TGTGCCAGCAGCCGAACAGGGTCTGGGTGGCAGTTCTTC
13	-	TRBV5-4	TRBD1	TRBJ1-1	CASRLQGHTEAFF	TGTGCCAGCAGGTTACAGGGGCACACTGAAGCTTTCTTT
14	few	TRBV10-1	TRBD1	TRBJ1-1	CASSDGTGGTEAFF	TGCGCCAGCAGTGACGGGACAGGGGGCACTGAAGCTTTCTTT
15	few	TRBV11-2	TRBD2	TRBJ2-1	CASSLDSGVGRGQFF	TGTGCCAGCAGCTTAGACAGCGGGGTGGGGAGGGGGCAGTTCTTC
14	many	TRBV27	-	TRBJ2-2	CASSFSLNTGELFF	TGTGCCAGCAGTTTTAGCCTGAACACCGGGGAGCTGTTTTTT
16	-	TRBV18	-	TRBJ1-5	CASSPPNEVGNQPQHF	TGTGCCAGCTCACCACCGAATGAGGTTGGCAATCAGCCCCAGCATTTT
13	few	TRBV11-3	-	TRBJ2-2	CASSLVPTGELFF	TGTGCCAGCAGCTTAGTCCCCACCGGGGAGCTGTTTTTT
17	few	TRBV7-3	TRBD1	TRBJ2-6	CASSYRDRVTGANVLTF	TGTGCCAGCAGCTACCGGGACAGGGTAACCGGGGCCAACGTCCTGACTTTC
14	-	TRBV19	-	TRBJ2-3	CASSITTRADTQYF	TGTGCCAGTAGTATAACGACGAGGGCAGATACGCAGTATTTT